Presented here are 26 T cell receptor beta chains from one specimen sequenced in a study of STAT3 mutations in large granular lymphocyte leukemia. General study findings and limits: Every T-cell large granular lymphocyte leukemia patient had at least one immunodominant TCR beta clonotype.

The antigens for these receptors are not known. Method: immunoSEQ multiplex PCR; TCRdb's copy keeps in-frame clones and lacks some. The sample has about 5,900 clones; 88% are singletons. Sequences were obtained from PBMCs. Receptors originate from a human donor with T large granular lymphocyte leukemia. Some clones in this sample may be carry-over from other donors' samples.

In its sample, this clone was seen a few times. The chain recombines TRBV6-5 with TRBJ2-5; a possible D gene is TRBD2 (6 bases). Germline assignment: CDR1 MNHEY and CDR2 SVGAGI. CDR3 size: 15 residues. Trimming cost V 4 bases and J 1 base, with 13 bases left between them. The CDR3 DNA reads TGTGCCAGCAGTTCGGGAGCAGTCCTCCAAGAGACCCAGTACTTC. Translation: CASSSGAVLQETQYF.

The gene calls are TRBV6-5 and TRBJ2-3; 7 bases match TRBD2. The CDR3 is 16 residues long. Germline V gene sequence: CDR1 MNHEY, CDR2 SVGAGI. With V trimmed by 0 bases and J by 1 base, 4 bases remained unmatched. In DNA, the CDR3 is TGTGCCAGCAGTTACTCCCCGGGGGGAGGCACAGATACGCAGTATTTT. It is translated as CASSYSPGGGTDTQYF.

This clone came up once. The chain uses TRBV7-2 and TRBJ2-7, with 13 bases that match TRBD2. Germline V gives CDR1 SGHTA, CDR2 FQGNSA. V lost 1 base, J lost 3 bases, and 3 bases stayed unmatched. The CDR3 is made up of 16 amino acids. CDR3 sequence reads: CASSLGRLAGGYEQYF. CDR3 nucleotides: TGTGCCAGCAGCTTAGGGAGACTAGCGGGAGGCTACGAGCAGTACTTC.

The V gene is TRBV5-4, the J gene TRBJ1-2; D gene ambiguous. V was cut by 3 bases and J by 2 bases, with 8 bases left in between. The germline CDR1 and CDR2 sequences are SGHNT and YYREEE (reference sequence). This CDR3 has 13 amino acids. The CDR3, as DNA: TGTGCCAGCAGCTACACCTCCAACTATGGCTACACCTTC. Translated: CASSYTSNYGYTF.

This chain uses TRBV19 with TRBJ1-6; perhaps TRBD1 as D (6 bases). The CDR3 is made up of 15 amino acids. The germline CDR1 and CDR2 sequences are LNHDA and SQIVND (reference sequence). Trimming left V 5 bases short and J 9 bases short, with 17 bases between. The CDR3 bases are TGTGCCAGTAGTCCGACGGCACAGGGACGTTCACCCCTCCACTTT. Amino acids: CASSPTAQGRSPLHF. The complete variable domain, with remaining parts taken from reference TRBV19 and TRBJ1-6, reads DGGITQSPKYLFRKEGQNVTLSCEQNLNHDAMYWYRQDPGQGLRLIYYSQIVNDFQKGDIAEGYSVSREKKESFPLTVTSAQKNPTAFYLCASSPTAQGRSPLHFGNGTRLTVT.

This chain joins TRBV11-3 and TRBJ2-5; maybe TRBD2 (7 bases). V was cut by 1 base and J by 1 base, with 10 bases left in between. The CDR3 length is 15 residues. Germline CDR1 reads SGHNT; CDR2 reads YENEEA. The CDR3 sequence: CASSLGGGAQETQYF. The CDR3 nucleotides read TGTGCCAGCAGCTTAGGAGGGGGGGCCCAAGAGACCCAGTACTTC. Full variable domain (remainder filled in from reference TRBV11-3 and TRBJ2-5): EAGVVQSPRYKIIEKKQPVAFWCNPISGHNTLYWYLQNLGQGPELLIRYENEEAVDDSQLPKDRFSAERLKGVDSTLKIQPAELGDSAVYLCASSLGGGAQETQYFGPGTRLLVL.

The J gene is TRBJ1-1, the V gene TRBV5-1; 10 bases line up with TRBD1. The germline V gene has CDR1 SGHRS and CDR2 YFSETQ. The CDR3 loop spans 16 amino acids. V shed 1 base, J shed 5 bases, and the junction held 8 bases outside the gene matches. The chain's CDR3 is CASSLLGTGVGTEAFF. In nucleotides, the CDR3 is TGCGCCAGCAGCTTGCTCGGGACAGGGGTCGGTACTGAAGCTTTCTTT. The whole variable domain, filled in from reference TRBV5-1 and TRBJ1-1, reads KAGVTQTPRYLIKTRGQQVTLSCSPISGHRSVSWYQQTPGQGLQFLFEYFSETQRNKGNFPGRFSGRQFSNSRSEMNVSTLELGDSALYLCASSLLGTGVGTEAFFGQGTRLTVV.

The chain employs TRBV5-1 and TRBJ2-7, with D hard to call. V lost 0 bases to trimming and J lost 5 bases, with 9 bases between them. Germline V gives CDR1 SGHRS, CDR2 YFSETQ. CDR3 length: 13 residues. This CDR3 is CASSLVPAHEQYF. The CDR3 DNA reads as TGCGCCAGCAGCTTGGTTCCTGCTCACGAGCAGTACTTC.

J is TRBJ2-7 and V is TRBV7-4; 14 positions agree with TRBD2. J gave up 1 base and V 9 bases, and 5 bases lay outside the gene matches. The CDR3 runs to 15 residues. CDR1 is SGHVT, CDR2 SQSDAQ, per germline. The CDR3 DNA is TGTGCCAGTTCGACTAGCGGGGGGGAGTCCTACGAGCAGTACGTC. Translation gives CASSTSGGESYEQYV.

The chain employs TRBV9 and TRBJ1-1; no definite D call. Trimming pared 0 bases from V and 2 bases from J, leaving 11 bases between. Germline V gives CDR1 SGDLS, CDR2 YYNGEE. The CDR3 runs 15 residues. The CDR3 here is CASSVEGTDNTEAFF. As DNA, the CDR3 is TGTGCCAGCAGCGTAGAGGGTACGGATAACACTGAAGCTTTCTTT.

This clone showed up just a few times. V and J are TRBV5-4 and TRBJ1-1; TRBD1 matches at 11 bases. Germline loops: CDR1 SGHNT, CDR2 YYREEE (reference sequence). The CDR3 length is 15 residues. Losses at the gene ends were 2 bases for V and 4 bases for J; bases not matched to a gene: 4. CDR3 bases: TGTGCCAGCAGCTTAGGTGGGACAGGGGGCACTGAAGCTTTCTTT. It specifies CASSLGGTGGTEAFF.

The genes are TRBV28 and TRBJ2-7; D gene uncertain. CDR3 length equals 14 residues. V was clipped by 3 bases and J by 2 bases, with 11 bases between them. CDR1 and CDR2 from the germline V gene are MDHEN and SYDVKM. This CDR3 is CASSLALNPYEQYF. The CDR3 DNA reads TGTGCCAGCAGTTTGGCCCTTAACCCCTACGAGCAGTACTTC.

This clone was recorded once. This chain connects TRBV5-8 to TRBJ2-7; no clear D gene. The V gene's germline CDR1 is SGHTS and CDR2 YDEGEE. The ends were cut back, 5 bases at V and 4 bases at J, with 7 bases in the middle. CDR3 length: 11 amino acids. For the CDR3, the DNA is TGTGCCAGCAGTTTCAAGTACGAGCAGTACGTC. Its protein product is CASSFKYEQYV.

This chain connects TRBV5-1 to TRBJ1-4; the match to TRBD1 covers 7 bases. V lost 0 bases, J lost 8 bases, and 7 bases stayed unmatched. CDR1 is SGHRS, CDR2 YFSETQ, per germline. The CDR3 runs to 15 residues. CDR3 nucleotide sequence: TGCGCCAGCAGCTTGGAGGGGGCGCGGGGGGAAAAACTGTTTTTT. It is translated as CASSLEGARGEKLFF.

The chain recombines TRBV19 with TRBJ1-5; no clear D. CDR3 length: 12 amino acids. Deletions cut 3 bases from V and 5 bases from J, with 5 bases between. The V gene's germline CDR1 is LNHDA and CDR2 SQIVND (reference sequence). CDR3 nucleotide sequence: TGTGCCAGTAGTATGGCCGATCAGCCCCAGCATTTT. This encodes CASSMADQPQHF.

V gene TRBV27 combines with J gene TRBJ2-7; possibly TRBD1 for D (9 bases). This CDR3 comprises 13 residues. Germline-derived CDR1 and CDR2 are MNHEY and SMNVEV (reference sequence). In nucleotides, the CDR3 is TGTGGCGGGGGGACAGGGAGCTCCTACGAGCAGTACGTC. Translated: CGGGTGSSYEQYV.

The rearrangement joins TRBV7-6 to TRBJ2-1; no clear D gene. Trimming took 2 bases from V and 7 from J, leaving 12 bases between them. CDR1 is SGHVS, CDR2 FNYEAQ, per germline. This CDR3 is built from 14 residues. CDR3 loop: CASSLQRQVNEQFF. CDR3 in DNA: TGTGCCAGCAGCTTACAAAGGCAGGTAAATGAGCAGTTCTTC.

The chain links TRBV5-1 to TRBJ1-1; D is possibly TRBD1 (5 bases). The CDR3 has 14 amino acids. V lost 2 bases, J lost 5 bases, and 13 bases lay in between. The germline V gene encodes CDR1 SGHRS and CDR2 YFSETQ. CDR3 in amino acids: CASSFGGGETEAFF. The CDR3 coding sequence is TGCGCCAGCAGCTTTGGGGGAGGGGAAACTGAAGCTTTCTTT.

The rearrangement links TRBV10-3 to TRBJ2-5; 8 bases line up with TRBD2. This CDR3 spans 16 amino acids. V shed 11 bases, J shed 4 bases, and the junction held 18 bases outside the gene matches. Germline V gene data show CDR1 as ENHRY and CDR2 as SYGVKD. In DNA form, the CDR3 reads TGTGCCTCTCGAGGGGCGGGTGGCGCGGGGGGAGAGACCCAGTACTTC. It yields the protein CASRGAGGAGGETQYF.

The V and J genes are TRBV2 and TRBJ1-5; D is undetermined. This CDR3 is built from 14 residues. Per germline, CDR1 SNHLY and CDR2 FYNNEI. The V end lost 2 bases, the J end lost 6 bases, and 11 bases lay between the germline ends. CDR3 in amino acids: CASSELQTSQPQHF. CDR3 coding DNA: TGTGCCAGCAGTGAATTGCAGACCAGTCAGCCCCAGCATTTT.

V and J are TRBV7-3 and TRBJ1-2; 11 nucleotides line up with TRBD1. From germline, CDR1 is SGHTA and CDR2 FQGTGA. This CDR3 comprises 16 residues. V was clipped by 5 bases and J by 8 bases; unmatched bases: 13. The CDR3 sequence is CASSPTPGQGALGYTF. CDR3 DNA: TGTGCCAGCAGCCCCACCCCAGGACAGGGGGCGCTGGGCTACACCTTC.

The rearrangement joins TRBV9 to TRBJ2-3; TRBD1 matches at 9 bases. V dropped 5 bases and J dropped 6; count of bases not matched to a gene: 7. CDR1 and CDR2 from the germline V gene are SGDLS and YYNGEE. The CDR3 consists of 14 residues. The CDR3: CASSEQGARDTQYF. The DNA of the CDR3 is TGTGCCAGCAGTGAACAGGGGGCAAGGGATACGCAGTATTTT.

The genes are TRBV11-2 and TRBJ2-1; tentatively, D is TRBD2 (6 bases). The CDR3 consists of 12 residues. CDR1 is SGHAT, CDR2 FQNNGV, per germline. V lost 1 base to trimming and J lost 8 bases, with 6 bases between them. The CDR3 DNA is TGTGCCAGCAGCTTAGGCGGGGATGAGCAGTTCTTC. It codes for CASSLGGDEQFF. The full variable domain, rest sourced from reference TRBV11-2 and TRBJ2-1, is EAGVAQSPRYKIIEKRQSVAFWCNPISGHATLYWYQQILGQGPKLLIQFQNNGVVDDSQLPKDRFSAERLKGVDSTLKIQPAKLEDSAVYLCASSLGGDEQFFGPGTRLTVL.

V is TRBV18 and J is TRBJ1-1; D is undetermined. V lost 3 bases to trimming and J lost 8 bases, with 10 bases between them. The length of the CDR3 is 12 residues. The germline V gene encodes CDR1 KGHSH and CDR2 LQKENI. The CDR3 region is CASSPRSGEAFF. In nucleotides, the CDR3 is TGTGCCAGCTCACCGAGGAGCGGAGAAGCTTTCTTT.

This clone was seen just once. The chain carries TRBV5-1 and TRBJ2-2; D tentatively fits TRBD1 or TRBD2 (6 bases each). Germline CDR1 and CDR2: SGHRS and YFSETQ. The CDR3 is made up of 14 amino acids. The V and J ends lost 4 bases and 7 bases respectively, with 14 bases between them. DNA of the CDR3: TGCGCCAGCAGCCCGGGGGCTGCGGGCGGGGAGCTGTTTTTT. Protein product: CASSPGAAGGELFF. The full variable domain, rest sourced from reference TRBV5-1 and TRBJ2-2, is KAGVTQTPRYLIKTRGQQVTLSCSPISGHRSVSWYQQTPGQGLQFLFEYFSETQRNKGNFPGRFSGRQFSNSRSEMNVSTLELGDSALYLCASSPGAAGGELFFGEGSRLTVL.

The CDR3 loop reads CASSLSGQGVGEQFF. Here the CDR3 DNA reads TGTGCCAGCAGCTTATCCGGACAGGGCGTTGGTGAGCAGTTCTTC. The chain couples TRBV7-3 to TRBJ2-1, with TRBD1 matching 8 bases. This CDR3 spans 15 amino acids. The germline gives CDR1 SGHTA, CDR2 FQGTGA. Trimming cost V 2 bases and J 9 bases; bases outside gene matches: 9.